Listed here are 9 T cell receptor beta chains from one sample, sequenced in a study of blood T cell repertoires in COVID-19. The assay was immunoSEQ multiplex PCR, and TCRdb's table has in-frame clones only and misses some. The sample has approximately 200,000 clones, about 95% seen once; the top ten hold about 0.76%. The source material was peripheral blood. These TCRs come from a man aged 30 to 39 with COVID-19, enrolled during active disease.

J is TRBJ1-4 and V is TRBV19; possibly TRBD1 for D (5 bases). Trimming removed 3 bases at V and 8 bases at J, with 16 bases between. The CDR3 is made up of 15 amino acids. From germline, CDR1 is LNHDA and CDR2 SQIVND (reference sequence). The CDR3 nucleotides read TGTGCCAGTAGTATGTACGGTCAGGGAAGCGAAAAACTGTTTTTT. It encodes CASSMYGQGSEKLFF.

The chain carries TRBV30 and TRBJ2-7; the D gene is possibly TRBD1 (7 bases). Germline V CDR1 and CDR2: GTSNPN, SVGIG (reference sequence). The germline V and J ends were trimmed by 4 bases and 9 bases, with 16 bases remaining between them. The CDR3 has 12 amino acids. The CDR3, as DNA: TGTGCCTGGACCCCCCAGGGGGGAGCGCAGTACTTC. Amino acid sequence: CAWTPQGGAQYF.

The V and J genes are TRBV11-2 and TRBJ2-1; possibly TRBD1 for D (6 bases). Per germline, CDR1 SGHAT and CDR2 FQNNGV. The CDR3 spans 16 residues. V dropped 5 bases and J dropped 0 bases, with 14 bases sitting between them. CDR3 residues: CASSLQTGSSYNEQFF. CDR3 in DNA: TGTGCCAGCAGCCTCCAGACAGGTAGCTCCTACAATGAGCAGTTCTTC.

The genes are TRBV7-9 and TRBJ1-1; the D is unclear. The V and J ends lost 5 bases and 1 base respectively, with 14 bases between them. The germline V gene encodes CDR1 SEHNR and CDR2 FQNEAQ (reference sequence). The CDR3 is 15 amino acids. The CDR3: CASSPRGGPNTEAFF. The CDR3 DNA sequence: TGTGCCAGCAGCCCACGTGGTGGGCCGAACACTGAAGCTTTCTTT.

This clone turned up a few times. The chain uses TRBV6-5 and TRBJ1-2; a possible D gene is TRBD1 (6 bases). This CDR3 is built from 14 residues. Germline CDR1 reads MNHEY; CDR2 reads SVGAGI. Trimming removed 4 bases from V and 6 bases from J, with 15 bases in between. The CDR3, as DNA: TGTGCCAGCAGTTCTAACAGGGTAGCGCATGGCTACACCTTC. This translates into CASSSNRVAHGYTF.

The chain couples TRBV3-1 (or the pseudogene TRBV3-2) to TRBJ2-5, with a possible D match to TRBD2 (7 bases). The germline V gene encodes CDR1 LGHDT and CDR2 YNNKEL (reference sequence). Trimming took off 4 bases at V and 5 bases at J, with 17 bases between the two ends. The CDR3 extends over 15 amino acids. For the CDR3, the DNA is TGTGCCAGCAGCCCCCCGGGAAGGGGGGGGGAGACCCAGTACTTC. Its translation is CASSPPGRGGETQYF.

The rearrangement joins TRBV18 to TRBJ2-5; D is uncertain. The CDR3 loop spans 13 amino acids. V was cut by 3 bases and J by 5 bases, with 10 bases left in between. Per the germline V gene, CDR1 is KGHSH and CDR2 is LQKENI. The chain's CDR3 is CASSPSGTETQYF. CDR3 in DNA: TGTGCCAGCTCACCGTCGGGTACGGAGACCCAGTACTTC.

The sample holds a few counts of this clone. The chain uses TRBV12-3 or TRBV12-4 and TRBJ1-2; TRBD1 is a possible D gene (5 bases). V gave up 6 bases and J gave up 8 bases, with 16 bases separating them. The CDR3 extends over 13 amino acids. In DNA, the CDR3 is TGTGCCAGCAGAGGGGTGGATCCTGGCGGCTACACCTTC. It encodes CASRGVDPGGYTF.

The count of this clone is one. This chain links TRBV10-1 with TRBJ1-1; D is undetermined. The CDR3 consists of 12 residues. Trimming took 2 bases from V and 6 from J, leaving 7 bases between them. From germline, CDR1 is WNHNN and CDR2 SYGVQD (reference sequence). The CDR3 here is CASSEGGSEAFF. In nucleotides, the CDR3 is TGCGCCAGCAGTGAGGGCGGGTCTGAAGCTTTCTTT.